Shown below are 19 T cell receptor beta chains from a single sample sequenced in a study of blood T cell repertoires in COVID-19. Profiled with immunoSEQ multiplex PCR; TCRdb holds only in-frame clones, not every one. The sample yields over 450,000 clones, around nine tenths seen once. What was sequenced was peripheral blood. Receptor source: a woman aged 50 to 60 with COVID-19, enrolled during active disease.

The V gene is TRBV5-1, the J gene TRBJ2-7; D not certain. The CDR3 has 14 amino acids. From germline, CDR1 is SGHRS and CDR2 YFSETQ. V lost 4 bases, J lost 4 bases, and 15 bases lay in between. The CDR3 region is CASSRTGRRYEQYF. CDR3 nucleotide sequence: TGCGCCAGCAGCCGTACCGGTAGAAGATACGAGCAGTACTTC.

The CDR3 sequence is CASSLASSTDTQYF. CDR3 nucleotides: TGCGCCAGCAGCTTGGCCAGTTCCACAGATACGCAGTATTTT. This rearrangement joins TRBV5-1 to TRBJ2-3; D remains ambiguous. Germline assignment: CDR1 SGHRS and CDR2 YFSETQ. The V gene lost 0 bases and the J gene lost 2 bases, with 7 bases spanning the gap. The CDR3 is 14 amino acids.

The chain links TRBV7-2 to TRBJ2-4; tentative D call: TRBD1 (5 bases). The length of the CDR3 is 12 residues. CDR1 SGHTA and CDR2 FQGNSA come from the germline V gene. The ends were cut back, 5 bases at V and 9 bases at J, with 11 bases in the middle. The CDR3: CASSPGHGIQYF. Here the CDR3 DNA reads TGTGCCAGCAGCCCCGGACACGGCATTCAGTACTTC.

The chain employs TRBV19 and TRBJ1-6; the D gene is possibly TRBD1 (5 bases). Trimming stripped 7 bases from V and 7 bases from J, with 14 bases between. The CDR3 has 14 residues. Per the germline V gene, CDR1 is LNHDA and CDR2 is SQIVND (reference sequence). The CDR3 DNA is TGTGCCAGTACCCCCCAGGGTTGGAATTCACCCCTCCACTTT. Protein product: CASTPQGWNSPLHF.

The chain carries TRBV9 and TRBJ1-4, with unresolved D. The CDR3 runs 13 residues. Germline CDR1 SGDLS, CDR2 YYNGEE. V dropped 1 base and J dropped 7 bases, with 8 bases sitting between them. The chain's CDR3 is CASSVSAGEKLFF. CDR3 in DNA: TGTGCCAGCAGCGTATCAGCGGGTGAAAAACTGTTTTTT.

The rearrangement joins TRBV5-1 to TRBJ2-3; TRBD2 is a possible D gene (6 bases). Per the germline V gene, CDR1 is SGHRS and CDR2 is YFSETQ. The CDR3 is 15 residues long. V lost 4 bases to trimming and J lost 6 bases, with 18 bases between them. CDR3 amino acids: CASSPGDFFMDTQYF. The CDR3 region has the DNA TGCGCCAGCAGCCCGGGGGACTTCTTCATGGATACGCAGTATTTT.

The chain employs TRBV7-2 and TRBJ1-1; D gene uncertain. Trimming removed 6 bases from V and 1 base from J, with 12 bases in between. Germline V CDR1 and CDR2: SGHTA, FQGNSA. The CDR3 contains 14 residues. DNA of the CDR3: TGTGCCAGCAGTTTTACTTACGGGAACACTGAAGCTTTCTTT. Protein sequence: CASSFTYGNTEAFF. Supplemented by reference TRBV7-2 and TRBJ1-1, the full variable domain reads GAGVSQSPSNKVTEKGKDVELRCDPISGHTALYWYRQSLGQGLEFLIYFQGNSAPDKSGLPSDRFSAERTGGSVSTLTIQRTQQEDSAVYLCASSFTYGNTEAFFGQGTRLTVV.

J is TRBJ2-7 and V is TRBV27; possible D gene TRBD2, 6 bases. Germline CDR1 reads MNHEY; CDR2 reads SMNVEV (reference sequence). The CDR3 covers 13 residues. Trimming left V 7 bases short and J 0 bases short, with 10 bases between. This CDR3 is CASTGLHSYEQYF. CDR3 sequence (DNA): TGTGCCAGCACGGGACTTCACTCCTACGAGCAGTACTTC.

The chain couples TRBV5-1 to TRBJ1-1; 7 nucleotides line up with TRBD1. This CDR3 is built from 13 residues. V was pared by 2 bases and J by 5 bases, with 3 bases of the junction left unmatched. From germline, CDR1 is SGHRS and CDR2 YFSETQ. The CDR3 bases are TGCGCCAGCAGCTTACCGGACAGGACTGAAGCTTTCTTT. Amino acid sequence: CASSLPDRTEAFF.

The rearrangement uses TRBV5-5 and TRBJ2-2; 12 bases line up with TRBD2. V lost 0 bases and J lost 4; bases outside the gene matches: 7. Germline V gene lookup returns CDR1 SGHKS and CDR2 YYEKEE (reference sequence). The CDR3 is 18 amino acids. The CDR3 region is CASSLETSGGTPTGELFF. CDR3 coding DNA: TGTGCCAGCAGCTTGGAGACTAGCGGGGGAACCCCCACCGGGGAGCTGTTTTTT.

This chain uses TRBV7-3 with TRBJ1-2, with a weak D call TRBD1 (6 bases). V lost 3 bases and J lost 7, with 12 bases in between. Germline CDR1 reads SGHTA; CDR2 reads FQGTGA. There are 13 residues in the CDR3. CDR3 in DNA: TGTGCCAGCAGCTTTGGGGGCGGTGGTGGCTACACCTTC. It translates to CASSFGGGGGYTF. The full variable domain, its missing parts supplied by reference TRBV7-3 and TRBJ1-2, is GAGVSQTPSNKVTEKGKYVELRCDPISGHTALYWYRQSLGQGPEFLIYFQGTGAADDSGLPNDRFFAVRPEGSVSTLKIQRTERGDSAVYLCASSFGGGGGYTFGSGTRLTVV.

The chain joins TRBV6-1 to TRBJ1-2, with 7 positions matching TRBD1. Germline V gives CDR1 MNHNS, CDR2 SASEGT. The CDR3 covers 13 residues. Trimming took 3 bases from V and 6 from J; bases not matched to a gene: 4. The CDR3 coding sequence is TGTGCCAGCAGTGAGGGACAGAAGGATGGCTACACCTTC. This encodes CASSEGQKDGYTF.

V and J are TRBV24-1 and TRBJ2-3; D unresolved. Trimming cost V 1 base and J 4 bases, with 14 bases left between them. The CDR3 is 16 residues long. The germline gives CDR1 KGHDR, CDR2 SFDVKD. CDR3 region: CATSDFVGPQPDTQYF. CDR3 coding DNA: TGTGCCACCAGTGATTTTGTTGGGCCGCAACCAGATACGCAGTATTTT.

This sequence joins TRBV6-5 and TRBJ2-6; D is undetermined. Deletions cut 6 bases from V and 0 bases from J, with 6 bases between. The CDR3 is made up of 14 amino acids. Germline CDR1 reads MNHEY; CDR2 reads SVGAGI. CDR3 loop: CASSRSSGANVLTF. As DNA, the CDR3 is TGTGCCAGCAGCAGAAGCTCTGGGGCCAACGTCCTGACTTTC.

J is TRBJ2-2 and V is TRBV19; the match to TRBD1 covers 9 bases. This CDR3 spans 16 amino acids. The germline V gene has CDR1 LNHDA and CDR2 SQIVND (reference sequence). Trimming at V came to 5 bases and at J to 1 base, leaving 5 bases not matched to a gene. This chain's CDR3 is CASSPPGQGNTGELFF. In nucleotides, the CDR3 is TGTGCCAGTAGTCCCCCGGGACAGGGGAACACCGGGGAGCTGTTTTTT.

The chain is built from TRBV5-1 and TRBJ2-5; 7 positions match TRBD2. V trimming: 4 bases; J trimming: 2 bases; junction bases outside the gene matches: 11. Germline assignment: CDR1 SGHRS and CDR2 YFSETQ. The CDR3 spans 16 residues. The CDR3 nucleotides are TGCGCCAGCAGCCCCGCAGGGCGGGAGCCACAAGAGACCCAGTACTTC. Residues: CASSPAGREPQETQYF. Drawing the rest from reference TRBV5-1 and TRBJ2-5, the complete variable domain is KAGVTQTPRYLIKTRGQQVTLSCSPISGHRSVSWYQQTPGQGLQFLFEYFSETQRNKGNFPGRFSGRQFSNSRSEMNVSTLELGDSALYLCASSPAGREPQETQYFGPGTRLLVL.

The chain carries TRBV19 and TRBJ2-7, with 15 bases that match TRBD2. CDR3 size: 18 residues. The germline gives CDR1 LNHDA, CDR2 SQIVND (reference sequence). J was trimmed by 4 bases and V by 8 bases; bases with no gene match: 15. CDR3 sequence reads: CASADPGLAGGHGYEQYF. CDR3 DNA sequence: TGTGCCAGTGCGGATCCCGGACTAGCGGGGGGGCATGGTTACGAGCAGTACTTC.

The chain recombines TRBV24-1 with TRBJ2-4, with 7 bases that match TRBD1. CDR1 and CDR2 (germline): KGHDR, SFDVKD. The CDR3 consists of 14 residues. The V and J ends lost 5 bases and 6 bases, in that order; junction bases with no gene match: 6. CDR3: CATSGGGATNIQYF. The CDR3 nucleotides are TGTGCCACCAGTGGAGGGGGCGCGACAAACATTCAGTACTTC.

The genes are TRBV28 and TRBJ1-1; a possible D gene is TRBD1 (6 bases). Germline V gene sequence: CDR1 MDHEN, CDR2 SYDVKM. Trimming took 4 bases from V and 4 from J, leaving 28 bases between them. The CDR3 contains 19 residues. The CDR3 is CASSSVLTGLLSVGTEAFF. In nucleotides, the CDR3 is TGTGCCAGCAGTTCGGTTTTAACAGGGCTTTTATCGGTGGGCACTGAAGCTTTCTTT. Filled out from reference TRBV28 and TRBJ1-1, the complete variable domain reads DVKVTQSSRYLVKRTGEKVFLECVQDMDHENMFWYRQDPGLGLRLIYFSYDVKMKEKGDIPEGYSVSREKKERFSLILESASTNQTSMYLCASSSVLTGLLSVGTEAFFGQGTRLTVV.